Each of the 15 T cell receptor beta chains below was sequenced from the same sample in a study of cytomegalovirus exposure and HLA in healthy donors. Amplification used 60 Vbeta primers and 13 Jbeta primers. Generated by immunoSEQ multiplex PCR, the TCRdb table keeps only in-frame clones and is missing some. Altogether 150,000 or so clones are present, 65% to 70% being singletons, with the ten largest covering over 9.5%. Source material: PBMCs. Receptor source: a young man in good health and CMV-seropositive.

This clone turned up a few times. This chain connects TRBV30 to TRBJ1-4, with D possibly being TRBD1 (5 bases). CDR3 size: 13 residues. V lost 3 bases to trimming and J lost 7 bases, with 12 bases between them. CDR1 and CDR2 (germline): GTSNPN, SVGIG (reference sequence). CDR3 region: CAWRARGSEKLFF. CDR3 nucleotides: TGTGCCTGGAGAGCCCGGGGGAGTGAAAAACTGTTTTTT.

This clone was counted a single time. The J gene is TRBJ2-5, the V gene TRBV11-2; weak D call: TRBD2 (5 bases). Trimming took off 3 bases at V and 1 base at J, with 12 bases between the two ends. The CDR3 runs to 15 residues. From germline, CDR1 is SGHAT and CDR2 FQNNGV. CDR3 protein: CASSFGLDVQETQYF. CDR3 in DNA: TGTGCCAGCAGCTTTGGACTTGACGTCCAAGAGACCCAGTACTTC.

V and J are TRBV2 and TRBJ2-3; 10 positions match TRBD2. Looked up from germline, CDR1 is SNHLY and CDR2 is FYNNEI. The CDR3 consists of 14 residues. V shed 8 bases, J shed 4 bases, and the junction held 6 bases outside the gene matches. The CDR3 reads CASGGAGGADTQYF. The CDR3 DNA follows: TGTGCCAGCGGGGGAGCGGGAGGGGCAGATACGCAGTATTTT. Full variable domain (missing parts from reference TRBV2 and TRBJ2-3): EPEVTQTPSHQVTQMGQEVILRCVPISNHLYFYWYRQILGQKVEFLVSFYNNEISEKSEIFDDQFSVERPDGSNFTLKIRSTKLEDSAMYFCASGGAGGADTQYFGPGTRLTVL.

CDR3 protein: CASSIGTVGLADTQYF. The CDR3 DNA reads as TGTGCCAGTAGTATAGGGACAGTAGGCCTCGCAGATACGCAGTATTTT. The chain combines TRBV19 with TRBJ2-3; maybe TRBD1 (6 bases). The CDR3 consists of 16 residues. The germline CDR1 and CDR2 sequences are LNHDA and SQIVND (reference sequence). V shed 1 base and J shed 4 bases, with 15 bases lying between them.

The sample holds one count of this clone. This chain uses TRBV19 with TRBJ1-4; 9 bases agree with TRBD1. Trimming at V came to 8 bases and at J to 3 bases, leaving 7 bases not matched to a gene. This CDR3 is 15 amino acids long. Germline CDR1 reads LNHDA; CDR2 reads SQIVND (reference sequence). The CDR3 loop is CASGGQGGANEKLFF. The CDR3 DNA reads as TGTGCCAGTGGGGGACAGGGTGGGGCTAATGAAAAACTGTTTTTT.

The rearrangement links TRBV5-1 to TRBJ2-1; TRBD2 matches 7 bases. The germline V gene encodes CDR1 SGHRS and CDR2 YFSETQ. This CDR3 comprises 15 residues. With 4 bases clipped from V and 6 bases from J, the junction kept 10 bases outside the gene matches. The CDR3 reads CASSRGTTQSNEQFF. In DNA form, the CDR3 reads TGCGCCAGCAGCCGAGGGACTACGCAGTCCAATGAGCAGTTCTTC. The full variable domain, with the rest looked up from reference TRBV5-1 and TRBJ2-1, is KAGVTQTPRYLIKTRGQQVTLSCSPISGHRSVSWYQQTPGQGLQFLFEYFSETQRNKGNFPGRFSGRQFSNSRSEMNVSTLELGDSALYLCASSRGTTQSNEQFFGPGTRLTVL.

This clone was counted between two and nine times. V usage is TRBV19 and J usage is TRBJ2-5; 11 nucleotides agree with TRBD2. The J call may be incorrect, as the DNA end agrees better with TRBJ2-7. Germline-derived CDR1 and CDR2 are LNHDA and SQIVND (reference sequence). This CDR3 contains 15 residues. The CDR3 nucleotides read TGTGCCAGTAGTGTCATGACTAGCGGGATTGCCGAGCAGTACTTC. The encoded protein is CASSVMTSGIAEQYF.

V and J are TRBV5-1 and TRBJ2-7, with TRBD2 identical over 11 bases. CDR1 and CDR2 from the germline V gene are SGHRS and YFSETQ. CDR3 length equals 16 residues. V lost 3 bases and J lost 3; bases outside the gene matches: 8. The DNA for the CDR3 is TGCGCCAGCAGCTGGACTTCGACTAGCGGGAACTACGAGCAGTACTTC. Protein sequence: CASSWTSTSGNYEQYF.

The V gene is TRBV7-8, the J gene TRBJ1-1, with TRBD1 matching over 7 bases. The CDR3 runs 15 residues. Trimming at V came to 5 bases and at J to 1 base, leaving 7 bases not matched to a gene. Germline values: CDR1 SGHVS, CDR2 FQNEAQ. The CDR3: CASSQRDSGNTEAFF. The DNA of the CDR3 is TGTGCCAGCAGCCAAAGGGACAGCGGGAACACTGAAGCTTTCTTT.

The rearrangement links TRBV11-2 to TRBJ2-1, with TRBD2 matching 16 bases. CDR3 size: 16 residues. V dropped 6 bases and J dropped 9; count of bases not matched to a gene: 8. Germline CDR1 reads SGHAT; CDR2 reads FQNNGV. The chain's CDR3 is CASRPPGLAGGGEQFF. The CDR3 coding sequence is TGTGCCAGCAGACCGCCGGGACTAGCGGGAGGGGGTGAGCAGTTCTTC.

The chain is built from TRBV13 and TRBJ2-1; 9 nucleotides line up with TRBD1. The CDR3 is made up of 16 amino acids. Germline V gene lookup returns CDR1 PRHDT and CDR2 FYEKMQ (reference sequence). V shed 5 bases, J shed 3 bases, and the junction held 8 bases outside the gene matches. CDR3 in DNA: TGTGCCAGCAGCGAAAAGGACAGGGGAAACTACAATGAGCAGTTCTTC. Its translation is CASSEKDRGNYNEQFF.

The J gene is TRBJ2-7, the V gene TRBV6-5; 8 bases line up with TRBD2. The CDR3 covers 13 residues. Germline lookup yields CDR1 MNHEY and CDR2 SVGAGI. The J segment lost 6 bases and the V segment lost 2 bases, leaving 3 bases of the junction unmatched. The CDR3 sequence: CASSYREGGEQYF. Here the CDR3 DNA reads TGTGCCAGCAGTTACCGGGAGGGTGGCGAGCAGTACTTC.

V is TRBV29-1 and J is TRBJ2-7, with 8 bases matching TRBD1. V shed 5 bases and J 2 bases; nucleotides not matched to a gene: 5. This CDR3 spans 13 amino acids. In germline, CDR1 is SQVTM, CDR2 ANQGSEA. The CDR3 reads CSVTGQGTYEQYF. CDR3 nucleotides: TGCAGCGTTACAGGACAGGGCACCTACGAGCAGTACTTC.

The table lists this clone with a few counts. V and J are TRBV2 and TRBJ2-7; 7 bases map to TRBD2. This CDR3 is 15 amino acids long. The trim removed 2 bases at V and 3 bases at J, leaving 7 bases unmatched. Germline assignment: CDR1 SNHLY and CDR2 FYNNEI. This CDR3 is CASSEWGGSDYEQYF. CDR3 nucleotide sequence: TGTGCCAGCAGTGAATGGGGAGGGAGTGACTACGAGCAGTACTTC.

The CDR3 DNA reads as TGTGCCAGCTCACCAGGGTATCTACAGGGTGATGGCTACACCTTC. Its protein is CASSPGYLQGDGYTF. The chain employs TRBV18 and TRBJ1-2, with D possibly matching TRBD1 (6 bases). V was clipped by 2 bases and J by 6 bases, with 16 bases between them. CDR3 size: 15 residues. Per germline, CDR1 KGHSH and CDR2 LQKENI.